This is a list of T cell receptor beta chains from one sample in a study of T-cell reconstitution after alpha-beta-depleted transplantation in children. TCRdb called the PCR reads again in MiXCR, with one record for every CDR3 protein. The repertoire includes some 440,000 distinct CDR3 sequences, 16% of them detected once, and under 30% sits in the top ten. The material sequenced was PBMCs, mostly from graft donor cells, taken 360 days after TCRalphabeta/CD19-depleted stem cell transplant. The receptors originated from a boy under two years old who had a stem cell transplant for Wiskott-Aldrich syndrome, so the T cells may come from the graft donor. Each CDR3 is given with its conserved first and last residue. The D gene is left open where the match is weak. A clone size is listed for some rows: how often the clone was seen (once, few, many), or a class if it is expanded.

>.|TRBJ1-3|12|TRBV12-3/TRBV12-4|.
CASSPSADTIYF
TGTGCCAGCAGCCCCTCGGCGGACACCATATATTTT
>TRBD1|TRBJ1-1|13|TRBV10-2|few
CASGGQGLTEAFF
TGCGCCAGCGGGGGACAGGGACTGACTGAAGCTTTCTTT
>TRBD1|TRBJ2-3|15|TRBV28|.
CASDTGGHSTDTQYF
TGTGCCAGTGACACAGGGGGGCATAGCACAGATACGCAGTATTTT
>.|TRBJ1-2|14|TRBV20-1|.
CSARDHRDTYGYTF
TGCAGTGCTAGAGACCACAGGGATACCTATGGCTACACCTTC
>.|TRBJ2-7|13|TRBV5-1|few
CASSVGFSYEQYF
TGCGCCAGCTCGGTGGGGTTCTCCTACGAGCAGTACTTC
>.|TRBJ2-5|16|TRBV11-2|.
CASSPRAFEGGETQYF
TGTGCCAGCAGCCCTCGGGCATTCGAGGGGGGAGAGACCCAGTACTTC
>TRBD2|TRBJ2-3|13|TRBV29-1|many
CSVRTSGTDTQYF
TGCAGCGTCCGGACTAGCGGCACAGATACGCAGTATTTT
>TRBD2|TRBJ2-1|15|TRBV20-1|.
CSASKLAGLYNEQFF
TGCAGTGCTAGTAAACTAGCGGGACTCTACAATGAGCAGTTCTTC
>.|TRBJ1-5|14|TRBV11-2|few
CASSPYPGVQPQHF
TGTGCCAGCAGCCCTTATCCCGGGGTCCAGCCCCAGCATTTT
>TRBD1|TRBJ2-7|12|TRBV10-3|many
CAISADRSGQYF
TGTGCCATCAGTGCGGACAGGAGTGGTCAGTACTTC
>TRBD1|TRBJ1-5|16|TRBV12-3/TRBV12-4|once
CASSLGTGASNQPQHF
TGTGCCAGCAGTCTAGGGACAGGGGCTAGCAATCAGCCCCAGCATTTT
>TRBD1|TRBJ1-2|14|TRBV29-1|.
CSVRPGTGSYGYTF
TGCAGCGTCCGCCCGGGGACAGGCTCCTATGGCTACACCTTC
>TRBD1|TRBJ1-1|14|TRBV2|.
CASSADRGNTEAFF
TGTGCCAGCAGTGCCGACAGGGGGAACACTGAAGCTTTCTTT
>TRBD2|TRBJ2-7|15|TRBV28|once
CASSSLAGPPYEQYF
TGTGCCAGCAGTTCACTAGCGGGTCCTCCCTACGAGCAGTACTTC
>TRBD1|TRBJ2-7|15|TRBV7-8|many
CASSHNYGQGREQYF
TGTGCCAGCAGCCACAACTACGGACAGGGGAGAGAGCAGTACTTC
>TRBD2|TRBJ2-7|15|TRBV6-5|few
CASSYLAGAAYEQYF
TGTGCCAGCAGCTATCTAGCGGGGGCCGCTTACGAGCAGTACTTC
>.|TRBJ2-1|13|TRBV4-1|.
CASSNRHYNEQFF
TGCGCCAGCAGCAACAGACATTACAATGAGCAGTTCTTC
>.|TRBJ2-7|14|TRBV20-1|.
CSARGSLNPYEQYF
TGCAGTGCTAGAGGCAGTCTTAACCCCTACGAGCAGTACTTC
>.|TRBJ2-7|15|TRBV5-6|few
CASSLRGSTGSFQYF
TGTGCCAGCAGCTTGCGGGGTTCGACAGGTTCGTTTCAATACTTC
>.|TRBJ2-5|17|TRBV5-1|.
CASSNREMGTSPFPQYF
TGCGCCAGCAGTAACAGGGAGATGGGCACTAGCCCTTTCCCCCAGTACTTC
>.|TRBJ2-5|13|TRBV20-1|few
CSATTQPKETQYF
TGCAGTGCTACGACTCAACCTAAAGAGACCCAGTACTTC
>.|TRBJ2-3|14|TRBV20-1|.
CSAAGGKSTDTQYF
TGCAGTGCCGCAGGGGGGAAGAGCACAGATACGCAGTATTTT
>.|TRBJ1-3|15|TRBV5-1|.
CASSWSGSSGNTIYF
TGCGCCAGCAGTTGGTCCGGGAGCTCTGGAAACACCATATATTTT
>TRBD1|TRBJ2-1|18|TRBV11-2|.
CASSLFWVPGQGYDEQFF
TGTGCCAGCAGCTTATTTTGGGTCCCGGGACAGGGGTACGATGAGCAGTTCTTC
>TRBD2|TRBJ2-3|16|TRBV5-1|.
CASSLQSGRGTDTQYF
TGCGCCAGCAGCTTACAAAGCGGGAGGGGCACAGATACGCAGTATTTT
>.|TRBJ2-3|15|TRBV7-9|few
CASTPRRLGTDTQYF
TGTGCCAGCACCCCTCGGAGGCTGGGGACAGATACGCAGTATTTT
>.|TRBJ2-7|13|TRBV6-6|few
CASSYSEGYEQYF
TGTGCCAGCAGTTACTCTGAGGGGTACGAGCAGTACTTC
>.|TRBJ1-6|15|TRBV3-1|.
CASSLLRQGNSPLHF
TGTGCCAGCAGCCTTCTCCGGCAGGGAAATTCACCCCTCCACTTT
>TRBD1|TRBJ1-5|15|TRBV5-6|few
CASRYLTGGLQPQHF
TGTGCCAGCAGATACCTGACAGGGGGACTTCAGCCCCAGCATTTT
>.|TRBJ2-3|17|TRBV3-1|few
CASSPTRPLGIADTQYF
TGTGCCAGCAGCCCGACAAGGCCCCTGGGTATTGCAGATACGCAGTATTTT
>.|TRBJ2-2|13|TRBV5-1|few
CASSFAEPGELFF
TGCGCCAGCAGCTTTGCAGAACCCGGGGAGCTGTTTTTT
>TRBD2|TRBJ2-1|16|TRBV24-1|.
CATSDFPSGSYNEQFF
TGTGCCACCAGTGATTTCCCTAGCGGTAGTTACAATGAGCAGTTCTTC
>.|TRBJ2-3|14|TRBV5-5|.
CASSLGIFADTQYF
TGTGCCAGCAGCTTGGGCATCTTCGCAGATACGCAGTATTTT
>.|TRBJ1-1|14|TRBV12-3/TRBV12-4|.
CASRPTGKFREAFF
TGTGCCAGCAGACCCACCGGGAAGTTTCGTGAAGCTTTCTTT
>.|TRBJ2-1|15|TRBV3-1|few
CASSATSSSLREQFF
TGTGCCAGCAGCGCCACTAGCTCCAGCTTGCGTGAGCAGTTCTTC
>.|TRBJ2-1|14|TRBV20-1|.
CSASRGGSYNEQFF
TGCAGTGCTAGCAGGGGGGGCTCCTACAATGAGCAGTTCTTC
>.|TRBJ2-7|15|TRBV6-5|.
CASGTRLLWTYEQYF
TGTGCCAGCGGGACTCGATTGCTCTGGACCTACGAGCAGTACTTC
>.|TRBJ2-1|13|TRBV29-1|few
CSVILRPKNEQFF
TGCAGCGTTATACTCCGACCGAAAAATGAGCAGTTCTTC
>.|TRBJ2-5|17|TRBV5-1|.
CASSLEQSPKAQETQYF
TGCGCCAGCAGCTTGGAGCAGAGTCCCAAAGCCCAAGAGACCCAGTACTTC
>TRBD2|TRBJ2-7|14|TRBV29-1|few
CSASGLAGAHEQYF
TGCAGCGCCAGTGGACTAGCGGGAGCCCACGAGCAGTACTTC
>.|TRBJ2-5|13|TRBV7-2|.
CASSSDLAETQYF
TGTGCCAGCAGTTCTGACCTGGCGGAGACCCAGTACTTC